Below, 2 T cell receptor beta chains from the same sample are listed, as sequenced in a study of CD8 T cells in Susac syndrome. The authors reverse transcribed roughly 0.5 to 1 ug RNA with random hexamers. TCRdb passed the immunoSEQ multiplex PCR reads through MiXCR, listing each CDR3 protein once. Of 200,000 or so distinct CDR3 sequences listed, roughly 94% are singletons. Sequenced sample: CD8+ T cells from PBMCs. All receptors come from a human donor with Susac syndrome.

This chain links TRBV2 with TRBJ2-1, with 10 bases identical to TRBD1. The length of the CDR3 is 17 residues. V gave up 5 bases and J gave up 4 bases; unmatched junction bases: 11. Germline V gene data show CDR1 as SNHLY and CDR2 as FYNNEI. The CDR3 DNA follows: TGTGCCAGCAGTCCCGGGACAGGGGTTTTGGAATACAATGAGCAGTTCTTC. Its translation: CASSPGTGVLEYNEQFF.

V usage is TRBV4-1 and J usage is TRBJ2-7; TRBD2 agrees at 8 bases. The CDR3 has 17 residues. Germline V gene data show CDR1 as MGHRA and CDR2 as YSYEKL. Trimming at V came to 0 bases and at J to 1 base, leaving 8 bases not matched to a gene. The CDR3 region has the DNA TGCGCCAGCAGCCAAGATGGGGGACTAGAACCATCCTACGAGCAGTACTTC. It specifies CASSQDGGLEPSYEQYF.